This TCR beta chain comes out of a study of neurological immune-mediated disorders. Study-level points and caveats: HTLV-1-associated myelopathy ranked highest for TCR clonal expansion and multiple sclerosis lowest, beneath healthy controls. Subjects shared no identical expanded-clone CDR3 amino acid sequences, suggesting private TCR-beta repertoires in all groups.

The cDNA was produced through 5'RACE with 10-nucleotide random UMIs. From the 5' RACE reads, TCRdb called clonotypes with MiXCR, one entry per CDR3 protein. The profile covers 28,000 or so distinct CDR3 sequences, with less than 15% appearing a single time and 6.5% to 9% taken by the ten largest. After removal of 1 base from V and 5 bases from J, the junction contained 8 bases not matched to a gene. CDR3 length equals 18 residues. In germline, CDR1 is SGHTA, CDR2 FQGTGA. Preparation of the unsorted libraries drew on 2 million PBMCs stored at -80 C. This clonotype was counted at least ten times. Its specificity is not known.

This TCR came from a man aged 55 to 70 in good health. The gene calls are TRBV7-3 and TRBJ2-2; 12 nucleotides agree with TRBD1. Sequencing was carried out using PBMCs. CDR3 protein: CASSLMGQGAGRTGELFF. The CDR3 nucleotides read TGTGCCAGCAGCTTAATGGGACAGGGGGCCGGTAGAACCGGGGAGCTGTTTTTT.